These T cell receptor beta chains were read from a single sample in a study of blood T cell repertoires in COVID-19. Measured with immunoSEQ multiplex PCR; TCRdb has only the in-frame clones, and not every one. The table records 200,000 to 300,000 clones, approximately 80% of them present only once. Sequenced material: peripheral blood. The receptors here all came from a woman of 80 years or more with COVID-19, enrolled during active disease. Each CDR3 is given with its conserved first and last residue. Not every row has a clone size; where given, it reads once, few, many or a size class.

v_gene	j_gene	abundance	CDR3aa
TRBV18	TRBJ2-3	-	CASSPVAGSTDTQYF
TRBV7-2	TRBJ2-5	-	CASSPQETQYF
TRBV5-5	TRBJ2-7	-	CASSLAPAATYEQYF
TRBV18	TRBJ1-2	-	CASSPQSGPAYVGYTF
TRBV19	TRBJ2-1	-	CASRSGTSGKNEQFF
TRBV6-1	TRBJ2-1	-	CASSDQGGEQFF
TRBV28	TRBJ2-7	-	CASSSHGTGRQYF
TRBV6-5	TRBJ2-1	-	CASSYKVTSENNEQFF
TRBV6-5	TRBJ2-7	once	CASSDQGAHLYEQYF
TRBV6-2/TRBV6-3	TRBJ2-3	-	CASSYRAGASTDTQYF
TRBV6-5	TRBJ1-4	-	CASRPGTALEKLFF
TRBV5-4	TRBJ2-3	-	CASSFERLGGTQYF
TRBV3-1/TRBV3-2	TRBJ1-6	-	CASSLSGVDNSPLHF
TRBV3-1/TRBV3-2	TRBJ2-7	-	CASSRGDEQYF
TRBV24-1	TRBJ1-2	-	CATSDQDRGYGYTF
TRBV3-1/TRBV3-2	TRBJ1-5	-	CASSQDRQGWQPQHF
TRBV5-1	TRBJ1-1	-	CASSLGPQGNTEAFF
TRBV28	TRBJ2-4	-	CASRVTGGGGIQYF
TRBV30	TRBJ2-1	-	CASPGTSGGGEQFF
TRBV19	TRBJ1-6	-	CASSAGLNWSNSPLHF
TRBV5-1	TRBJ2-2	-	CASSLKLSGGANTGELFF
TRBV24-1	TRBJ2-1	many	CATSDSRGPYNEQFF
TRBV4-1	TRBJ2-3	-	CASSQGAGGGDTQYF
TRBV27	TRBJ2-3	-	CASSPLAGDTQYF
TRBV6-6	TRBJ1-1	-	CASSDRGAEAFF
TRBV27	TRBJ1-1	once	CASSWDIRTPEAFF
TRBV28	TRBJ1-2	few	CASSFPGQDYGYTF
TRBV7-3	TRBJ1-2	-	CASSSGQGGYGYTF
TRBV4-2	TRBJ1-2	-	CASSLAGAGGYTF
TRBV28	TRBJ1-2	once	CAAEQGLNGYTF
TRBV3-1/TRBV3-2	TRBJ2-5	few	CASSRGGGKETQYF
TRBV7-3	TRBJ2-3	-	CASTKGQLRTDTQYF
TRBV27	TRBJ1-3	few	CASSPGEKAGNTIYF
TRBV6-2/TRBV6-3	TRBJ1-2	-	CASSPPAGKENTF
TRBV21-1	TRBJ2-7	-	CASSKLRSLWGPYF